The clone carrying this TCR beta chain was seen repeatedly, ten times or more. Its specificity is not known. This sample was included in a study of CD8 T cells in ankylosing spondylitis. Notes on the study in general: Typical of ankylosing spondylitis blood, it appeared, was a TCR beta motif of under 10 highly homologous variants. Disease-associated clonotypes exhibited CD8+ identity and were relatively infrequent in peripheral blood. Clones linked to disease were reported to show significant enrichment in matched ankylosing spondylitis synovial fluid. Earlier literature documents some of the motif variants in reactive arthritis synovial fluid and blood.

TCR beta libraries were made by quantitative 5'-RACE with molecular barcodes. TCRdb used MiXCR to reprocess the 5' RACE reads, holding one entry per CDR3 protein. The data hold hundreds of thousands of distinct CDR3 sequences, with over 9.5% observed a single time. CDR3 length: 11 residues. Per germline, CDR1 ENHRY and CDR2 SYGVKD. Trimming cost V 11 bases and J 4 bases, with 11 bases left between them. The chain joins TRBV10-3 to TRBJ2-5, with D uncertain. The sample comprised blood, either unsorted or a sorted T cell fraction (not recorded which). This TCR derives from a male donor with ankylosing spondylitis. The CDR3 reads CASRLGETQYF. The CDR3 nucleotides read TGTGCCTCCCGACTGGGAGAGACCCAGTACTTC.